The source of this TCR beta chain is a study of blood T cell repertoires in COVID-19. The overall study: Samples representing acute and convalescent COVID-19 were sourced from the United States, Italy and Spain.

Among Cohort 3 donors, those recovered had two negative PCRs, clearance, or symptom resolution. Clones were read by immunoSEQ multiplex PCR, and TCRdb kept only the in-frame ones, dropping some. The sample lists approximately 230,000 clones; approximately 82% were seen once. The TCR comes from a man in his forties or fifties who had recovered from COVID-19. Sequences were obtained from PBMCs or T cells enriched from blood (not recorded which).

CDR3 coding DNA: TGTGCCAGCAGCCAAGGCAGGGTGTCGGCTTTCTTT. This translates into CASSQGRVSAFF. This rearrangement joins TRBV3-1 (or the pseudogene TRBV3-2) to TRBJ1-1; maybe TRBD1 (5 bases). V lost 1 base, J lost 11 bases, and 11 bases lay in between. Germline V lookup: CDR1 LGHDT, CDR2 YNNKEL (reference sequence). The CDR3 runs 12 residues.